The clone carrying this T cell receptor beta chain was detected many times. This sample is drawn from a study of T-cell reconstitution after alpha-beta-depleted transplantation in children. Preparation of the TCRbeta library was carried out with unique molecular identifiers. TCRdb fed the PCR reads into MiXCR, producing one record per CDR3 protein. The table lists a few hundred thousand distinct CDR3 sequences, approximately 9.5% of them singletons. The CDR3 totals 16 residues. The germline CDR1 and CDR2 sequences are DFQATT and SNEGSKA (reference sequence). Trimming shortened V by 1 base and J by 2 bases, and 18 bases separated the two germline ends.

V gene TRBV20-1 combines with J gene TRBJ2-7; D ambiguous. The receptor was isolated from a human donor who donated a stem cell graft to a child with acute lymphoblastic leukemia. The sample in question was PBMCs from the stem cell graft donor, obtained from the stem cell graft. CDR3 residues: CSARVSPGRPTYEQYF. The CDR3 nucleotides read TGCAGTGCTAGAGTATCCCCGGGCAGGCCTACCTACGAGCAGTACTTC.